This passage covers 27 T cell receptor beta chains from one sample sequenced in a study of blood T cell repertoires in COVID-19. Sequencing used immunoSEQ multiplex PCR; TCRdb keeps in-frame clones, though not all of them. Altogether some 200,000 clones are present, approximately 81% being singletons, with the ten largest covering approximately 10%. Sequencing was performed on peripheral blood. The source of these receptors is a woman older than 75 with COVID-19, enrolled during active disease.

The chain links TRBV2 to TRBJ1-2, with no clear D. The V end lost 2 bases, the J end lost 3 bases, and 7 bases lay between the germline ends. Germline CDR1 SNHLY, CDR2 FYNNEI. The CDR3 covers 13 residues. The chain's CDR3 is CASSEQVDYGYTF. Here the CDR3 DNA reads TGTGCCAGCAGTGAACAGGTGGACTATGGCTACACCTTC. The full variable domain, with the rest looked up from reference TRBV2 and TRBJ1-2, is EPEVTQTPSHQVTQMGQEVILRCVPISNHLYFYWYRQILGQKVEFLVSFYNNEISEKSEIFDDQFSVERPDGSNFTLKIRSTKLEDSAMYFCASSEQVDYGYTFGSGTRLTVV.

J is TRBJ2-7 and V is TRBV10-3, with TRBD1 matching over 7 bases. The V and J ends lost 3 bases and 7 bases, in that order; junction bases with no gene match: 12. The germline CDR1 and CDR2 sequences are ENHRY and SYGVKD. The CDR3 is 15 residues long. DNA of the CDR3: TGTGCCATCAGTGACTCCCCGACAGGGCCGGGTGAGCAGTACGTC. Translating gives CAISDSPTGPGEQYV.

V usage is TRBV6-5 and J usage is TRBJ2-3, with a tentative D call TRBD2 (6 bases). CDR3 length: 15 amino acids. V lost 7 bases to trimming and J lost 2 bases, with 16 bases between them. Looked up from germline, CDR1 is MNHEY and CDR2 is SVGAGI. CDR3 sequence reads: CASMGWSGYTDTQYF. CDR3 nucleotide sequence: TGTGCCAGCATGGGGTGGAGCGGGTACACAGATACGCAGTATTTT.

This rearrangement joins TRBV28 to TRBJ1-2, with a tentative D call TRBD1 (5 bases). With 2 bases removed from V and 4 bases from J, the gap between germline ends came to 11 bases. The CDR3 runs 14 residues. The V gene's germline CDR1 is MDHEN and CDR2 SYDVKM. The CDR3 loop reads CASSLEVGPYGYTF. Here the CDR3 DNA reads TGTGCCAGCAGTTTAGAGGTGGGGCCCTATGGCTACACCTTC.

This chain joins TRBV19 and TRBJ2-1, with 7 nucleotides matching TRBD2. The CDR3 loop spans 14 amino acids. Germline V gene sequence: CDR1 LNHDA, CDR2 SQIVND (reference sequence). After removal of 6 bases from V and 8 bases from J, the junction contained 10 bases not matched to a gene. The CDR3 DNA reads TGTGCCAGTAGCGATTGGAAGCGGGGTGATGAGCAGTTCTTC. Its translation: CASSDWKRGDEQFF. The whole variable domain, remainder taken from reference TRBV19 and TRBJ2-1, is DGGITQSPKYLFRKEGQNVTLSCEQNLNHDAMYWYRQDPGQGLRLIYYSQIVNDFQKGDIAEGYSVSREKKESFPLTVTSAQKNPTAFYLCASSDWKRGDEQFFGPGTRLTVL.

This clone has only one observation. The CDR3 reads CAISEDSYSGNTIYF. CDR3 nucleotides: TGTGCCATCAGTGAGGACAGTTACTCTGGAAACACCATATATTTT. The chain joins TRBV10-3 to TRBJ1-3, with D perhaps matching TRBD1 (5 bases). V was trimmed by 2 bases and J by 0 bases, leaving 8 bases between them. The CDR3 totals 15 residues. Germline-derived CDR1 and CDR2 are ENHRY and SYGVKD.

On this clone itself: The identical CDR3 is also encoded by other nucleotide sequences in the sample. V usage is TRBV5-1 and J usage is TRBJ2-5; 10 bases are a match to TRBD1. Trimming cost V 1 base and J 3 bases; bases outside gene matches: 3. CDR1 and CDR2 (germline): SGHRS, YFSETQ. The CDR3 contains 15 residues. The CDR3 DNA follows: TGCGCCAGCAGCTTGCTCGGGACAGGGGAAGAGACCCAGTACTTC. It is translated as CASSLLGTGEETQYF. Full variable domain (remainder filled in from reference TRBV5-1 and TRBJ2-5): KAGVTQTPRYLIKTRGQQVTLSCSPISGHRSVSWYQQTPGQGLQFLFEYFSETQRNKGNFPGRFSGRQFSNSRSEMNVSTLELGDSALYLCASSLLGTGEETQYFGPGTRLLVL.

The sample holds one count of this clone. The rearrangement uses TRBV30 and TRBJ2-1; 11 bases align to TRBD2. CDR3 length equals 16 residues. The V segment lost 0 bases and the J segment 9 bases; nucleotides outside the gene matches: 10. Germline loops: CDR1 GTSNPN, CDR2 SVGIG (reference sequence). The CDR3 loop is CAWSVQTSGGRGEQFF. The CDR3 coding sequence is TGTGCCTGGAGTGTACAAACTAGCGGGGGCCGAGGTGAGCAGTTCTTC.

The chain uses TRBV6-1 and TRBJ2-7; perhaps TRBD1 as D (5 bases). CDR1 is MNHNS and CDR2 is SASEGT in the germline V gene. This CDR3 comprises 12 residues. Trimming stripped 3 bases from V and 9 bases from J, with 12 bases between. CDR3 amino acids: CASSDPGFPQYV. CDR3 bases: TGTGCCAGCAGTGACCCAGGGTTTCCGCAGTACGTC.

The genes are TRBV19 and TRBJ1-2, with D possibly TRBD1 on 6 matching bases. Per germline, CDR1 LNHDA and CDR2 SQIVND (reference sequence). The CDR3 has 15 amino acids. Trimming removed 5 bases at V and 2 bases at J, with 15 bases between. CDR3 bases: TGTGCCAGTAGTCCCCCCGAACAGGGAAACTATGGCTACACCTTC. It is translated as CASSPPEQGNYGYTF.

As DNA, the CDR3 is TGTGCCACGACCGGGACAGGGGGTAACGAGCAGTTCTTC. It is translated as CATTGTGGNEQFF. The chain uses TRBV2 and TRBJ2-1; 11 bases are a match to TRBD1. This CDR3 is built from 13 residues. V lost 10 bases, J lost 10 bases, and 9 bases stayed unmatched. Germline V gene data show CDR1 as SNHLY and CDR2 as FYNNEI.

The chain has TRBV19 and TRBJ2-3; weak D call: TRBD2 (5 bases). Trimming cost V 8 bases and J 1 base, with 13 bases left between them. CDR1 is LNHDA and CDR2 is SQIVND in the germline V gene (reference sequence). CDR3 length: 14 residues. CDR3 region: CASSYGGRTDTQYF. The CDR3 DNA follows: TGTGCCAGTTCCTATGGCGGGCGCACAGATACGCAGTATTTT. The full variable domain, its missing parts supplied by reference TRBV19 and TRBJ2-3, is DGGITQSPKYLFRKEGQNVTLSCEQNLNHDAMYWYRQDPGQGLRLIYYSQIVNDFQKGDIAEGYSVSREKKESFPLTVTSAQKNPTAFYLCASSYGGRTDTQYFGPGTRLTVL.

This chain connects TRBV7-8 to TRBJ1-5; no definite D call. V was shortened by 5 bases and J by 7 bases, with 12 bases between the two germline ends. Germline V gives CDR1 SGHVS, CDR2 FQNEAQ. The CDR3 has 13 amino acids. The CDR3 DNA follows: TGTGCCAGCAGCCTCGGGCGGGAGCAGCCCCAGCATTTT. Protein: CASSLGREQPQHF.

The chain is built from TRBV3-1 (or the pseudogene TRBV3-2) and TRBJ1-1; no firm D call. CDR1 is LGHDT and CDR2 is YNNKEL in the germline V gene (reference sequence). This CDR3 region has 14 residues. Between the trimmed V and J ends, which lost 1 base and 2 bases, there was a span of 8 bases. CDR3 nucleotide sequence: TGTGCCAGCAGCCAAGGGCAAATAAACACTGAAGCTTTCTTT. Translating it yields CASSQGQINTEAFF.

The chain is built from TRBV5-1 and TRBJ2-3; 9 positions agree with TRBD1. Looked up from germline, CDR1 is SGHRS and CDR2 is YFSETQ. This CDR3 is 15 amino acids long. Trimming at V came to 5 bases and at J to 4 bases, leaving 8 bases not matched to a gene. The CDR3 loop is CASSKDRGDADTQYF. The CDR3 bases are TGCGCCAGCAGTAAGGACAGGGGTGATGCAGATACGCAGTATTTT.

The chain couples TRBV7-2 to TRBJ2-1; the D gene is possibly TRBD1 (5 bases). V gave up 5 bases and J gave up 3 bases, with 14 bases separating them. CDR1 is SGHTA and CDR2 is FQGNSA in the germline V gene. The CDR3 has 15 residues. The CDR3 protein is CASSTAGADYNEQFF. CDR3 DNA sequence: TGTGCCAGCAGCACAGCTGGGGCAGACTACAATGAGCAGTTCTTC.

The rearrangement joins TRBV7-9 to TRBJ2-3; a possible D gene is TRBD1 (6 bases). The ends were cut back, 5 bases at V and 2 bases at J, with 11 bases in the middle. The CDR3 sequence is 14 residues long. The germline gives CDR1 SEHNR, CDR2 FQNEAQ (reference sequence). The CDR3 DNA reads as TGTGCCAGCAGCGAAAGACAGGTCACAGATACGCAGTATTTT. This gives the protein CASSERQVTDTQYF.

J is TRBJ1-1 and V is TRBV10-1; D possibly corresponds to TRBD1 (6 bases). The germline V and J ends were trimmed by 10 bases and 4 bases, with 13 bases remaining between them. Germline-derived CDR1 and CDR2 are WNHNN and SYGVQD (reference sequence). The CDR3 is made up of 12 amino acids. CDR3 sequence (DNA): TGCGCCACATCCCGGGACACCACTGAAGCTTTCTTT. Translated: CATSRDTTEAFF.

This sequence joins TRBV7-9 and TRBJ2-2; D not certain. This CDR3 is built from 12 residues. CDR1 is SEHNR and CDR2 is FQNEAQ in the germline V gene (reference sequence). Trimming stripped 6 bases from V and 5 bases from J, with 7 bases between. This CDR3 is CASSKATGELFF. The CDR3 DNA reads TGTGCCAGCAGTAAAGCGACCGGGGAGCTGTTTTTT.

This chain joins TRBV19 and TRBJ2-3, with 10 bases fitting TRBD2. The CDR3 consists of 15 residues. The junction had 4 bases not matched to a gene; V was cut back by 6 bases and J by 1 base. Germline assignment: CDR1 LNHDA and CDR2 SQIVND (reference sequence). CDR3 bases: TGTGCCAGTAGCCTTACTAGCGGGGGCACAGATACGCAGTATTTT. Its protein is CASSLTSGGTDTQYF.

The rearrangement joins TRBV6-5 to TRBJ2-7, with 12 bases lining up with TRBD2. CDR3 length equals 15 residues. Germline V gives CDR1 MNHEY, CDR2 SVGAGI. The V segment lost 5 bases and the J segment 3 bases; nucleotides outside the gene matches: 5. As DNA, the CDR3 is TGTGCCAGCAGTCTACTAGCGGGGGGAATCTACGAGCAGTACGTC. This gives the protein CASSLLAGGIYEQYV.

V gene TRBV7-2 combines with J gene TRBJ1-3; D remains ambiguous. The CDR3 extends over 16 amino acids. Looked up from germline, CDR1 is SGHTA and CDR2 is FQGNSA. V was pared by 2 bases and J by 0 bases, with 11 bases between. The CDR3 nucleotides read TGTGCCAGCAGCTTAATGGCCCGCGGCTCTGGAAACACCATATATTTT. Translated, it gives CASSLMARGSGNTIYF.

The rearrangement uses TRBV11-2 and TRBJ1-5; weak D call: TRBD1 (6 bases). In germline, CDR1 is SGHAT, CDR2 FQNNGV. This CDR3 contains 15 residues. The V end lost 5 bases, the J end lost 5 bases, and 16 bases lay between the germline ends. CDR3 sequence: CASSKTGRRDQPQHF. The CDR3 DNA reads as TGTGCCAGCAGCAAAACAGGGAGAAGGGATCAGCCCCAGCATTTT.

The chain recombines TRBV24-1 with TRBJ1-5; 7 bases map to TRBD1. The germline V gene encodes CDR1 KGHDR and CDR2 SFDVKD. The CDR3 totals 13 residues. Unmatched junction bases numbered 2, after V lost 7 bases and J lost 3 bases. For the CDR3, the DNA is TGTGCCACCAGGGGACAGTTCAATCAGCCCCAGCATTTT. Its translation: CATRGQFNQPQHF.

The rearrangement uses TRBV19 and TRBJ1-1; D might be TRBD1 (5 bases). Trimming took off 3 bases at V and 8 bases at J, with 16 bases between the two ends. Germline V gene lookup returns CDR1 LNHDA and CDR2 SQIVND (reference sequence). CDR3 length equals 14 residues. CDR3 loop: CASSMAGLVPEAFF. Here the CDR3 DNA reads TGTGCCAGTAGTATGGCAGGGTTGGTGCCAGAAGCTTTCTTT. The full variable domain, its missing parts supplied by reference TRBV19 and TRBJ1-1, is DGGITQSPKYLFRKEGQNVTLSCEQNLNHDAMYWYRQDPGQGLRLIYYSQIVNDFQKGDIAEGYSVSREKKESFPLTVTSAQKNPTAFYLCASSMAGLVPEAFFGQGTRLTVV.

A remark on this clone: One end of the junction does not line up with germline, which may come from a read error. This CDR3 reads CASSIFRGSDQPQHF. The CDR3 nucleotides are TGTGCCAGTAGTATCTTTAGAGGTAGCGATCAGCCCCAGCATTTT. This chain joins TRBV19 and TRBJ1-5, with D uncertain. Germline-derived CDR1 and CDR2 are LNHDA and SQIVND (reference sequence). The CDR3 has 15 amino acids. The variable domain in full, completed from reference TRBV19 and TRBJ1-5, reads DGGITQSPKYLFRKEGQNVTLSCEQNLNHDAMYWYRQDPGQGLRLIYYSQIVNDFQKGDIAEGYSVSREKKESFPLTVTSAQKNPTAFYLCASSIFRGSDQPQHFGDGTRLSIL.

This clone was picked up one time. This chain joins TRBV7-9 and TRBJ1-2; 9 positions agree with TRBD1. This CDR3 comprises 14 residues. The J segment lost 6 bases and the V segment lost 3 bases, leaving 5 bases of the junction unmatched. The germline V gene encodes CDR1 SEHNR and CDR2 FQNEAQ (reference sequence). Here the CDR3 DNA reads TGTGCCAGCAGCTTGGGACAGGGCGTGGATGGCTACACCTTC. Protein: CASSLGQGVDGYTF.